The 28 T cell receptor beta chains reported below all come from one sample, sequenced in a study of vaccination effects on CD4 cells after COVID-19. What these receptors recognize is not known. Profiling relied on immunoSEQ multiplex PCR, and the TCRdb table lists in-frame clones only, not all of them. The table shows 20,000 or so clones, with around 76% occurring only once. Before sequencing took place, the ViraFEST assay used viral peptide pools to expand antigen-specific CD4+ T cells. CD4+ T cell isolation took place after 10 days of culture. Either the BNT162b2 or mRNA-1273 vaccine was given to participants in two doses. Sequenced material: CD4+ T cells from PBMCs cultured with HCoV-229E spike peptides, taken after COVID-19 vaccination. These receptors all stem from a human donor who received a COVID-19 vaccine.

The chain carries TRBV20-1 and TRBJ1-2; TRBD1 matches at 8 bases. The junction had 10 bases not matched to a gene; V was cut back by 3 bases and J by 7 bases. The length of the CDR3 is 14 residues. Germline V gene data show CDR1 as DFQATT and CDR2 as SNEGSKA (reference sequence). The DNA of the CDR3 is TGCAGTGCTAGTCAGGGGGCTGGCCTGGGTGGCTACACCTTC. Translation gives CSASQGAGLGGYTF.

This clone has just a few counts. The chain has TRBV4-2 and TRBJ1-5, with TRBD1 matching 8 bases. Per the germline V gene, CDR1 is LGHNA and CDR2 is YNFKEQ. CDR3 length equals 16 residues. V shed 0 bases and J 4 bases; nucleotides not matched to a gene: 5. The CDR3 protein is CASSQDLGTGNQPQHF. CDR3 DNA: TGTGCCAGCAGCCAAGATCTGGGGACAGGAAATCAGCCCCAGCATTTT.

The chain is built from TRBV10-2 and TRBJ1-1, with 7 positions matching TRBD1. Germline CDR1 and CDR2: WSHSY and SAAADI. The CDR3 consists of 12 residues. V shed 2 bases, J shed 9 bases, and the junction held 3 bases outside the gene matches. The CDR3 reads CASSEKGAQAFF. CDR3 coding DNA: TGCGCCAGCAGTGAGAAGGGGGCGCAAGCTTTCTTT.

The chain employs TRBV15 and TRBJ2-1; no firm D call. The CDR3 is 12 residues long. Germline-derived CDR1 and CDR2 are LNHNV and YYDKDF (reference sequence). V gave up 0 bases and J gave up 11 bases, with 8 bases separating them. CDR3: CATSRDQSQQFF. CDR3 nucleotide sequence: TGTGCCACCAGCAGAGATCAGAGTCAGCAGTTCTTC.

J is TRBJ1-4 and V is TRBV2; D unclear. Germline CDR1 SNHLY, CDR2 FYNNEI. The CDR3 covers 14 residues. Trimming took off 3 bases at V and 0 bases at J, with 5 bases between the two ends. CDR3 in amino acids: CASSDVATNEKLFF. The CDR3 bases are TGTGCCAGCAGTGACGTGGCAACTAATGAAAAACTGTTTTTT.

The chain has TRBV19 and TRBJ2-7; maybe TRBD2 (6 bases). The V gene lost 6 bases and the J gene lost 4 bases, with 16 bases spanning the gap. Germline loops: CDR1 LNHDA, CDR2 SQIVND (reference sequence). The CDR3 runs 14 residues. CDR3 DNA sequence: TGTGCCAGTAGAAGATATAGCGGACCTTACGAGCAGTACTTC. This encodes CASRRYSGPYEQYF. Full variable domain (rest looked up from reference TRBV19 and TRBJ2-7): DGGITQSPKYLFRKEGQNVTLSCEQNLNHDAMYWYRQDPGQGLRLIYYSQIVNDFQKGDIAEGYSVSREKKESFPLTVTSAQKNPTAFYLCASRRYSGPYEQYFGPGTRLTVT.

The rearrangement links TRBV7-2 to TRBJ2-1; D unresolved. The CDR3 loop spans 11 amino acids. Per the germline V gene, CDR1 is SGHTA and CDR2 is FQGNSA. V gave up 2 bases and J gave up 8 bases, with 4 bases separating them. This chain's CDR3 is CASSLRYEQFF. The DNA for the CDR3 is TGTGCCAGCAGCTTACGTTATGAGCAGTTCTTC.

This rearrangement joins TRBV25-1 to TRBJ2-2; possible D gene TRBD2, 6 bases. Germline CDR1 reads MGHDK; CDR2 reads SYGVNS. The V end lost 9 bases, the J end lost 7 bases, and 15 bases lay between the germline ends. The CDR3 spans 13 residues. CDR3 region: CARGTLGGGELFF. As DNA, the CDR3 is TGTGCCAGAGGGACTCTGGGGGGCGGGGAGCTGTTTTTT.

This clone was recorded only once. V and J are TRBV27 and TRBJ2-1; TRBD2 matches 9 bases. CDR1 is MNHEY, CDR2 SMNVEV, per germline (reference sequence). CDR3 length equals 18 residues. V was clipped by 5 bases and J by 0 bases; unmatched bases: 11. CDR3 residues: CASSQRGTSRSSYNEQFF. The CDR3 DNA reads as TGTGCCAGCAGTCAAAGGGGGACTAGCAGGAGCTCCTACAATGAGCAGTTCTTC.

The chain combines TRBV29-1 with TRBJ1-1; D is unclear. The CDR3 totals 15 residues. V was clipped by 6 bases and J by 1 base, with 18 bases between them. Germline loops: CDR1 SQVTM, CDR2 ANQGSEA. The CDR3 spells CSVKPPQERNTEAFF. As DNA, the CDR3 is TGCAGCGTGAAACCTCCCCAGGAGCGGAACACTGAAGCTTTCTTT.

V and J are TRBV7-6 and TRBJ2-4; 9 nucleotides match TRBD1. Trimming took 5 bases from V and 1 from J; bases not matched to a gene: 15. CDR1 is SGHVS and CDR2 is FNYEAQ in the germline V gene. This CDR3 region has 19 residues. CDR3 bases: TGTGCCAGCAGCAAATGGGACAGGGATTCGCCAATGGCCAAAAACATTCAGTACTTC. It codes for CASSKWDRDSPMAKNIQYF.

The chain is built from TRBV27 and TRBJ1-2; D uncertain. The germline V gene encodes CDR1 MNHEY and CDR2 SMNVEV (reference sequence). Trimming removed 6 bases at V and 4 bases at J, with 12 bases between. CDR3 size: 13 residues. As DNA, the CDR3 is TGTGCCAGCAGAGCCGTTGGAGGCTATGGCTACACCTTC. Its translation: CASRAVGGYGYTF.

This clone was seen a handful of times. This chain connects TRBV10-1 to TRBJ2-1; D is unclear. Germline CDR1 and CDR2: WNHNN and SYGVQD (reference sequence). The CDR3 spans 16 residues. Deletions cut 0 bases from V and 0 bases from J, with 9 bases between. CDR3 sequence (DNA): TGCGCCAGCAGTGAGTCGTGGGCAAGCTCCTACAATGAGCAGTTCTTC. This gives the protein CASSESWASSYNEQFF.

The J gene is TRBJ2-1, the V gene TRBV5-1, with D tentatively TRBD1 (7 bases). The CDR3 loop spans 18 amino acids. Germline lookup yields CDR1 SGHRS and CDR2 YFSETQ. The ends were cut back, 4 bases at V and 6 bases at J, with 26 bases in the middle. The CDR3 loop reads CASSTGGGGANLVNEQFF. CDR3 DNA sequence: TGCGCCAGCAGCACGGGTGGAGGGGGCGCGAATTTAGTCAATGAGCAGTTCTTC.

This clone was seen just once. The chain carries TRBV9 and TRBJ1-1; D unresolved. CDR3 length: 13 residues. Germline loops: CDR1 SGDLS, CDR2 YYNGEE. V lost 0 bases and J lost 5, with 8 bases in between. Written as DNA, the CDR3 is TGTGCCAGCAGCGTAGAGGTTAGGACTGAAGCTTTCTTT. This sequence encodes CASSVEVRTEAFF.

This clone was counted between two and nine times. This chain connects TRBV20-1 to TRBJ1-5; D remains ambiguous. This CDR3 contains 11 residues. Per germline, CDR1 DFQATT and CDR2 SNEGSKA (reference sequence). The ends were cut back, 5 bases at V and 15 bases at J, with 17 bases in the middle. CDR3 sequence: CSARTSGEAHF. CDR3 in DNA: TGCAGTGCTCGCACCAGCGGAGAAGCGCATTTT.

The rearrangement uses TRBV7-9 and TRBJ1-3; possibly TRBD1 for D (6 bases). Germline V gives CDR1 SEHNR, CDR2 FQNEAQ (reference sequence). V was pared by 6 bases and J by 5 bases, with 11 bases between. There are 13 residues in the CDR3. The CDR3 DNA reads TGTGCCAGCAGGCAGGGGATACGAAACACCATATATTTT. Translating it yields CASRQGIRNTIYF.

The rearrangement joins TRBV6-5 to TRBJ1-1, with unresolved D. Germline values: CDR1 MNHEY, CDR2 SVGAGI. Trimming removed 6 bases at V and 11 bases at J, with 13 bases between. The CDR3 length is 11 residues. The CDR3 DNA reads as TGTGCCAGCAGACAAGCAATGGAGGCTTTCTTT. This sequence encodes CASRQAMEAFF.

Here the CDR3 reads CASSPESNIQYF. The CDR3 nucleotides read TGTGCCAGCTCACCAGAGTCGAACATTCAGTACTTC. The rearrangement links TRBV18 to TRBJ2-4; no reliable D call. CDR1 KGHSH and CDR2 LQKENI come from the germline V gene. The CDR3 loop spans 12 amino acids. Trimming shortened V by 2 bases and J by 7 bases, and 6 bases separated the two germline ends.

This clone was picked up a small number of times. The CDR3 DNA reads as TGTGCCTGGAGTGCGGGTGGGACCTCCTACGAGCAGTACTTC. Translation: CAWSAGGTSYEQYF. This sequence joins TRBV30 and TRBJ2-7, with D possibly being TRBD1 or TRBD2 (5 bases each). The germline V and J ends were trimmed by 1 base and 0 bases, with 10 bases remaining between them. This CDR3 contains 14 residues. CDR1 is GTSNPN, CDR2 SVGIG, per germline (reference sequence).

V usage is TRBV27 and J usage is TRBJ1-2; 10 bases align to TRBD1. With V trimmed by 8 bases and J by 8 bases, 8 bases remained unmatched. Germline CDR1 reads MNHEY; CDR2 reads SMNVEV (reference sequence). CDR3 length: 13 amino acids. The CDR3, as DNA: TGTGCCAGCGGGACAGGGGTGTTGGGGGGCTACACCTTC. Translation: CASGTGVLGGYTF.

The chain combines TRBV5-6 with TRBJ1-6; 7 bases are shared with TRBD1. This CDR3 is built from 16 residues. The junction had 7 bases not matched to a gene; V was cut back by 7 bases and J by 0 bases. The V gene's germline CDR1 is SGHDT and CDR2 YYEEEE. The CDR3 DNA follows: TGTGCCAGCTCTAACTCAGGGGGCTCCTATAATTCACCCCTCCACTTT. Its protein is CASSNSGGSYNSPLHF.

The rearrangement joins TRBV6-5 to TRBJ1-6; D is ambiguous. The CDR3 runs to 13 residues. CDR1 is MNHEY and CDR2 is SVGAGI in the germline V gene. The V and J ends lost 5 bases and 8 bases respectively, with 10 bases between them. The chain's CDR3 is CASSPEIDSPLHF. CDR3 DNA: TGTGCCAGCAGTCCCGAAATAGATTCACCCCTCCACTTT.

V gene TRBV27 combines with J gene TRBJ2-3; TRBD2 aligns across 14 bases. V gave up 3 bases and J gave up 1 base; unmatched junction bases: 6. Germline V lookup: CDR1 MNHEY, CDR2 SMNVEV (reference sequence). This CDR3 is 18 amino acids long. For the CDR3, the DNA is TGTGCCAGCAGTTTGCAGCGACTAGCGGGGGGGGGCACAGATACGCAGTATTTT. It is translated as CASSLQRLAGGGTDTQYF.

The CDR3 loop is CASSLFAVPSTNEKLFF. CDR3 in DNA: TGTGCCAGCAGCTTGTTTGCGGTGCCATCAACTAATGAAAAACTGTTTTTT. This chain links TRBV5-5 with TRBJ1-4; D remains ambiguous. The CDR3 length is 17 residues. V was clipped by 1 base and J by 0 bases, with 13 bases between them. The germline gives CDR1 SGHKS, CDR2 YYEKEE (reference sequence).

This clone occurred once. The chain recombines TRBV29-1 with TRBJ2-3, with a tentative D call TRBD1 (5 bases). Trimming removed 6 bases at V and 6 bases at J, with 13 bases between. The CDR3 runs to 12 residues. The germline V gene has CDR1 SQVTM and CDR2 ANQGSEA. This CDR3 reads CSVARVSDTQYF. CDR3 nucleotide sequence: TGCAGCGTCGCCAGGGTGTCCGATACGCAGTATTTT.

In its sample, this clone was seen once. This chain uses TRBV11-3 with TRBJ2-5; maybe TRBD1 (5 bases). The V gene's germline CDR1 is SGHNT and CDR2 YENEEA. There are 15 residues in the CDR3. Trimming shortened V by 2 bases and J by 5 bases, and 15 bases separated the two germline ends. For the CDR3, the DNA is TGTGCCAGCAGCTTAAATCCCGGACCAGGGGAGACCCAGTACTTC. It is translated as CASSLNPGPGETQYF. Based on the CDR3 plus reference TRBV11-3 and TRBJ2-5, the full variable domain is EAGVVQSPRYKIIEKKQPVAFWCNPISGHNTLYWYLQNLGQGPELLIRYENEEAVDDSQLPKDRFSAERLKGVDSTLKIQPAELGDSAVYLCASSLNPGPGETQYFGPGTRLLVL.

The chain employs TRBV6-5 and TRBJ2-7; 7 nucleotides line up with TRBD2. Trimming removed 0 bases from V and 7 bases from J; junction bases left unmatched: 9. The CDR3 is 15 residues long. The germline V gene encodes CDR1 MNHEY and CDR2 SVGAGI. The CDR3 reads CASSYSTGTMMEQYF. The CDR3, as DNA: TGTGCCAGCAGTTACTCCACCGGGACTATGATGGAGCAGTACTTC.